The clone carrying this T cell receptor (beta chain) was detected a few times. The target antigen is unknown. Regarding the study as a whole: Greatest tumor Treg TCR overlap was with tumor naive CD4+ cells. In terms of TCR gene usage, tumor memory CD4+ T cells clustered together with blood and lymph node memory CD4+ cells, as well as with lymph node naive CD4+ cells.

Full-length variable regions came from constant-region reverse primers plus semi-nested Nested Universal Primer A PCR. TCRdb independently ran MiXCR on the 5' RACE reads; one entry per CDR3 protein. The sample holds roughly 42,000 distinct CDR3 sequences, less than 25% seen once. The germline CDR1 and CDR2 sequences are SEHNR and FQNEAQ (reference sequence). V shed 4 bases and J 6 bases; nucleotides not matched to a gene: 12. The CDR3 runs to 16 residues. Treg sorting used a CD4+CD25+CD127-/low gate. The specimen sequenced was Tregs sorted from blood. This sequence joins TRBV7-9 and TRBJ2-1; 7 bases agree with TRBD1. This clonotype was obtained from a female donor with breast cancer. The CDR3 region has the DNA TGTGCCAGCAGCTCCAAACTTGGACAGGTAATCAATGAGCAGTTCTTC. It encodes CASSSKLGQVINEQFF.